This T cell receptor (beta chain) was sequenced for a study of blood T cell repertoires in COVID-19. As for the study in general: The United States, Italy and Spain provided the acute and convalescent COVID-19 samples. Sources were T cells, B-cell-depleted T cells, or PBMCs; the material itself was cDNA or gDNA.

Germline V gene data show CDR1 as MNHEY and CDR2 as SVGAGI. There are 13 residues in the CDR3. The V and J ends lost 5 bases and 3 bases respectively, with 10 bases between them. The data were produced by immunoSEQ multiplex PCR, yet TCRdb's version contains in-frame clones alone and is incomplete. Here the sample spans roughly 30,000 clones, more than 65% being singletons. Sequencing was done on a sample of peripheral blood. This rearrangement joins TRBV6-5 to TRBJ1-1; D not resolved. The receptor was isolated from a woman aged 55-70 years with acute or convalescent COVID-19. CDR3 sequence reads: CASSNRRDTEAFF. The CDR3 DNA is TGTGCCAGCAGTAATCGACGGGACACTGAAGCTTTCTTT.